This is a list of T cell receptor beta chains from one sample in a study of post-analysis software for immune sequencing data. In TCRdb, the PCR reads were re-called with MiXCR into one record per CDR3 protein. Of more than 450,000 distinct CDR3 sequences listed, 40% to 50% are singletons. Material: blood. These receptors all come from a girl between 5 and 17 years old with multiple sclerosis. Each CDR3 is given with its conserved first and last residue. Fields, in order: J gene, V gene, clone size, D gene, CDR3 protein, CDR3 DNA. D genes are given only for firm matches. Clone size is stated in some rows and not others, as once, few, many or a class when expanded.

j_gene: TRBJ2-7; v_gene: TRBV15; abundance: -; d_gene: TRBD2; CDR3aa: CATSLTPGLAGYEQYF; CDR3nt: TGTGCCACCAGCCTAACCCCGGGACTAGCGGGCTACGAGCAGTACTTC
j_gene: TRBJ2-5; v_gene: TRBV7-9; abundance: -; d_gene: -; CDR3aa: CASSESGFQETQYF; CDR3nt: TGTGCCAGCAGTGAAAGCGGCTTTCAAGAGACCCAGTACTTC
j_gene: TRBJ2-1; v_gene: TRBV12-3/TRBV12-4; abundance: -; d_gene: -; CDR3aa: CASSSDWSSYNEQFF; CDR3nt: TGTGCCAGCAGTTCAGACTGGAGCTCCTACAATGAGCAGTTCTTC
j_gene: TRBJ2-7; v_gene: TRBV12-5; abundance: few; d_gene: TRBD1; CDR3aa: CASGLDRGSYEQYF; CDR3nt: TGTGCTAGTGGTTTGGACAGGGGGTCCTACGAGCAGTACTTC
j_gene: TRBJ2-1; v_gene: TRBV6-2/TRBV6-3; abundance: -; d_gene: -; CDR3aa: CASSYGSGYNEQFF; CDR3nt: TGTGCCAGCAGTTACGGGTCAGGCTACAATGAGCAGTTCTTC
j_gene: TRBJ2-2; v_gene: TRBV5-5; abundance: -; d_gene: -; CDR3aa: CASSHPGQSTGELFF; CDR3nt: TGTGCCAGCAGCCACCCGGGACAATCAACCGGGGAGCTGTTTTTT
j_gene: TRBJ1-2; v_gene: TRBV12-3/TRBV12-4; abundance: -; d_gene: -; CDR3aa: CASSLGGVTMGYTF; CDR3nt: TGTGCCAGCAGTTTAGGAGGGGTAACTATGGGCTACACCTTC
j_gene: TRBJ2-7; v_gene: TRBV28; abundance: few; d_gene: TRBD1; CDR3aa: CASSLYTGASPYEQYF; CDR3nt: TGTGCCAGCAGTTTATATACAGGGGCGAGCCCCTACGAGCAGTACTTC
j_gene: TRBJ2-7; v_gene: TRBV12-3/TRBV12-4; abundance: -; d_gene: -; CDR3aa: CASALGGGSYEQYF; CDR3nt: TGTGCCAGCGCCCTTGGGGGAGGCTCCTACGAGCAGTACTTC
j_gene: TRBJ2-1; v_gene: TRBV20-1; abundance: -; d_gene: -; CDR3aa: CSARPGPTYNEQFF; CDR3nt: TGCAGTGCGCGGCCGGGACCGACGTACAATGAGCAGTTCTTC
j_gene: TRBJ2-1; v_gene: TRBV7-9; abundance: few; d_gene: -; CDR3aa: CASSLGRGFTYNEQFF; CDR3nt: TGTGCCAGCAGCTTAGGACGGGGCTTTACCTACAATGAGCAGTTCTTC
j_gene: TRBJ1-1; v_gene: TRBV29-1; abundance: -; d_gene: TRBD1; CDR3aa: CSVEKRDRGPFTEAFF; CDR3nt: TGCAGCGTTGAAAAAAGGGACAGGGGGCCGTTCACTGAAGCTTTCTTT
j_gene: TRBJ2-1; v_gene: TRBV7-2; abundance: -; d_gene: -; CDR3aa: CASSVRLAGLYNEQFF; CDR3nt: TGTGCCAGCAGCGTCCGACTGGCGGGCCTTTACAATGAGCAGTTCTTC
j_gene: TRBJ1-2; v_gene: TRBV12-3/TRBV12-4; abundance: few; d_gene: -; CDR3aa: CASSYADDGYTF; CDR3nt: TGTGCCAGCAGCTATGCCGACGATGGCTACACCTTC
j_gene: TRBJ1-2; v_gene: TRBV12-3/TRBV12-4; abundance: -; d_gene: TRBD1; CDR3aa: CASSPVTGYGYTF; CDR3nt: TGTGCCAGCAGTCCCGTGACAGGGTATGGCTACACCTTC
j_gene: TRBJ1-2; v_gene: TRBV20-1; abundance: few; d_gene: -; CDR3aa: CSALGNSLLYGYTF; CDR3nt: TGCAGTGCACTGGGGAACAGCCTACTCTATGGCTACACCTTC
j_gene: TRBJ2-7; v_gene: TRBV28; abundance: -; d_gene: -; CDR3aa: CATRRGFSYEQYF; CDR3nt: TGTGCCACAAGAAGGGGCTTCTCCTACGAGCAGTACTTC
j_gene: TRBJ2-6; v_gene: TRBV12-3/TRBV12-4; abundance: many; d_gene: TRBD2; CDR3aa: CASSLSSVWSGGSGANVLTF; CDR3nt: TGTGCCAGCAGTTTATCCTCCGTTTGGAGCGGGGGCTCTGGGGCCAACGTCCTGACTTTC
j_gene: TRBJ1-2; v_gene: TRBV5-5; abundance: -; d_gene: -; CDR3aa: CASSWDQGPYGYTF; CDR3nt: TGTGCCAGCAGCTGGGATCAGGGGCCCTATGGCTACACCTTC
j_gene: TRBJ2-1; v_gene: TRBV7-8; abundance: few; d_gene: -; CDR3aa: CASSSRAGNYNEQFF; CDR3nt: TGTGCCAGCAGCTCCCGGGCGGGAAATTACAATGAGCAGTTCTTC
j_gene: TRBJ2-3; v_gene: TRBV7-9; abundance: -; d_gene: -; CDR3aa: CASSSQRGTDTQYF; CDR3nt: TGTGCCAGCAGCTCACAGCGGGGCACAGATACGCAGTATTTT
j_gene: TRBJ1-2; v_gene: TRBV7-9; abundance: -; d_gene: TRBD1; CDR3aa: CASRGRDRGPSDYGYTF; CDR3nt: TGTGCCAGCAGGGGGAGGGACAGGGGGCCATCCGACTATGGCTACACCTTC
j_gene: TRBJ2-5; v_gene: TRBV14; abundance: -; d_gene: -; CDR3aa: CASSQGSHGGQETQYF; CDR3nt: TGTGCCAGCAGCCAAGGGTCCCACGGAGGTCAAGAGACCCAGTACTTC
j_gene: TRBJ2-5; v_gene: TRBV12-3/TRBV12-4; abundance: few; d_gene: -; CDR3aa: CASSSRTGYRETQYF; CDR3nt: TGTGCCAGCAGTTCCAGGACGGGTTATAGGGAGACCCAGTACTTC
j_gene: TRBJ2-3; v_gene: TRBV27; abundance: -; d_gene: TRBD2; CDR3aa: CASSLGDYTDTQYF; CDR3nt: TGTGCCAGCAGTTTAGGGGACTACACAGATACGCAGTATTTT
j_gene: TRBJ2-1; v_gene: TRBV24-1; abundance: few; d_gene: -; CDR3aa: CATSDSRVAGEQFF; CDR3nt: TGTGCCACCAGTGATTCCCGAGTCGCAGGTGAGCAGTTCTTC
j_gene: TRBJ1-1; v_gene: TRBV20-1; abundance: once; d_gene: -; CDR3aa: CSASPFSEAFF; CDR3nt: TGCAGTGCTAGCCCTTTTTCTGAAGCTTTCTTT
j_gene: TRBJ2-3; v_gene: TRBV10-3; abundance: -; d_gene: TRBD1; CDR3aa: CAISEGTGWADTQYF; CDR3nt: TGTGCCATCAGTGAGGGGACAGGGTGGGCAGATACGCAGTATTTT
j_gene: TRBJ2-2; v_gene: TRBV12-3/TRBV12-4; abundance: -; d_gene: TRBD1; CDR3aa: CASSLKGQGGNTGELFF; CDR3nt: TGTGCCAGCAGTCTTAAGGGACAGGGAGGTAACACCGGGGAGCTGTTTTTT
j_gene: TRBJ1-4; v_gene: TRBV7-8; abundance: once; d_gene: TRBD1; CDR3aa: CASSFGQGWEKLFF; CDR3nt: TGTGCCAGCAGCTTCGGACAGGGCTGGGAAAAACTGTTTTTT
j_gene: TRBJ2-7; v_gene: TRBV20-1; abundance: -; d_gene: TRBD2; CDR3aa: CSASMTSGFYEQYF; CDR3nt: TGCAGTGCTAGTATGACTAGCGGATTTTACGAGCAGTACTTC
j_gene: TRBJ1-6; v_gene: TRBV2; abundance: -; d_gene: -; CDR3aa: CASSDGTLSPLHF; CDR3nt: TGTGCCAGCAGTGACGGGACACTATCACCCCTCCACTTT
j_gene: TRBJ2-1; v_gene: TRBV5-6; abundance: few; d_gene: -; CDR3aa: CASSFVDRLSQQFF; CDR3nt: TGTGCCAGCAGCTTTGTTGACAGACTTTCTCAGCAGTTCTTC
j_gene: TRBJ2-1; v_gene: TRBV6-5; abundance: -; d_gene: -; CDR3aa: CASRGPDSNEQFF; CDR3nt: TGTGCCAGCAGGGGCCCGGACAGCAATGAGCAGTTCTTC
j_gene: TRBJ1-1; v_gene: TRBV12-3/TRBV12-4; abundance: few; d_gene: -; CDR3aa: CASSLGRVNTEAFF; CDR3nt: TGTGCCAGCAGTTTAGGCAGAGTGAACACTGAAGCTTTCTTT
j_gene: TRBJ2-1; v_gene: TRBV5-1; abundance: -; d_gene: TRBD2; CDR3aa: CASSALGGDSYNEQFF; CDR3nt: TGCGCCAGCAGCGCGCTTGGGGGGGATTCCTACAATGAGCAGTTCTTC
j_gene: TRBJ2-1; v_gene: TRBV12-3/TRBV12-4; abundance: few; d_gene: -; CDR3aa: CASSWGVIVQFF; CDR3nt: TGTGCCAGCAGTTGGGGCGTAATCGTGCAGTTCTTC
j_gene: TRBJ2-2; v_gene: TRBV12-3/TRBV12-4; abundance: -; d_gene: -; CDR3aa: CASSPQGRNTGELFF; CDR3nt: TGTGCCAGCAGTCCCCAGGGACGGAACACCGGGGAGCTGTTTTTT
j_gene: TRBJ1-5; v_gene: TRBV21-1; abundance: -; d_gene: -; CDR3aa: CASRKRGRSNQPQHF; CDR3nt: TGTGCCAGCAGAAAAAGGGGGCGTAGCAATCAGCCCCAGCATTTT
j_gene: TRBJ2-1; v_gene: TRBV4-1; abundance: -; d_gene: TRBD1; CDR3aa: CASSQVTGGSEQFF; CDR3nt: TGCGCCAGCAGCCAGGTTACAGGGGGCAGTGAGCAGTTCTTC
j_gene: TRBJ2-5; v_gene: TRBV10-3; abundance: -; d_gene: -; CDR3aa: CAISEPGARQETQYF; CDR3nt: TGTGCCATCAGTGAACCGGGGGCCAGACAAGAGACCCAGTACTTC
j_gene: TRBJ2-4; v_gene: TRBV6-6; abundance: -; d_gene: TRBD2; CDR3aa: CASSYDPGGGIQYF; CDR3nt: TGTGCCAGCAGTTACGATCCGGGAGGGGGCATTCAGTACTTC
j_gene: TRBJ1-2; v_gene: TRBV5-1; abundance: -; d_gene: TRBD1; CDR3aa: CASSSGQGAYGYTF; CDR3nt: TGCGCCAGCAGCTCTGGACAGGGGGCCTATGGCTACACCTTC
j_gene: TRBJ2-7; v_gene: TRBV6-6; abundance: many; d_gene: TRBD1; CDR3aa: CASSYSGTGGYEQYF; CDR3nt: TGTGCCAGCAGTTACTCCGGGACAGGGGGCTACGAGCAGTACTTC
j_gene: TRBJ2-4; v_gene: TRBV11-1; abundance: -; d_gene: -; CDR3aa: CASSTRVGGSQYF; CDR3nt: TGTGCCAGCAGCACCCGAGTGGGTGGCTCGCAGTACTTC
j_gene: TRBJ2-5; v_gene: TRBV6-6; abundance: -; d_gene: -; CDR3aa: CASTDYRVQYF; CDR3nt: TGTGCCAGTACCGACTACAGGGTGCAGTACTTC